These T cell receptor beta chains were read from a single sample in a study of T cell responses to AZD1222 COVID-19 vaccine. The repertoire was sequenced with immunoSEQ multiplex PCR; TCRdb's copy has only in-frame clones and lacks some. The sample contains approximately 180,000 clones, 90% of which appear only once. Here the sequenced sample was peripheral blood, taken 28 days after the second dose of the MenACWY control vaccine. These receptors originate from an adult who received the MenACWY meningococcal vaccine as a control. The CDR3 runs from the conserved cysteine through the conserved F or W.

cdr3_aa j_call v_call
CASSDGTGSMKTQYF TRBJ2-5 TRBV28
CASSASGTGQQFF TRBJ2-1 TRBV11-3
CATRLELGWTDTQYF TRBJ2-3 TRBV28
CASSSQGLGQETQYF TRBJ2-5 TRBV2
CASSPPGHRADGNTIYF TRBJ1-3 TRBV18
CAISLTDFNYGYTF TRBJ1-2 TRBV10-3
CAWSRGGDGYTF TRBJ1-2 TRBV30
CATSTLGPPVREQYF TRBJ2-7 TRBV15
CASSSRQGRSDTQYF TRBJ2-3 TRBV5-1
CASSSLKGSPLHF TRBJ1-6 TRBV19
CATRPDSYGYTF TRBJ1-2 TRBV28
CASSSRTLQVEYF TRBJ2-7 TRBV6-5
CASSHGGQQFF TRBJ2-1 TRBV4-3
CASSPRTGGLNTEAFF TRBJ1-1 TRBV5-1
CASSTVGGLAGRGEQFF TRBJ2-1 TRBV11-2
CASSLQRRQGYSGNQPQHF TRBJ1-5 TRBV7-8
CASSLSSGSQYEQYF TRBJ2-7 TRBV5-4
CASSPLGGRYNSPLHF TRBJ1-6 TRBV7-9
CASSPRGGQGFAFF TRBJ1-1 TRBV5-4
CASRLNTEAFF TRBJ1-1 TRBV21-1
CASSPPGGLTEAFF TRBJ1-1 TRBV18
CASSFGTNYGYTF TRBJ1-2 TRBV28
CASSVGTADYEQYF TRBJ2-7 TRBV19
CASSLLGRVEDNEQFF TRBJ2-1 TRBV7-2
CATSRERVSGNTIYF TRBJ1-3 TRBV15